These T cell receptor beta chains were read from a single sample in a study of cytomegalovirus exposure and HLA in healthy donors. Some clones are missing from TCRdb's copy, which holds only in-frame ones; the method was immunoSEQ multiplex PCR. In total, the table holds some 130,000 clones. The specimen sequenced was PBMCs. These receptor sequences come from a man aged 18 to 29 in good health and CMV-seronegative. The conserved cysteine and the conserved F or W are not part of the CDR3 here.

ASRSGAPDTQY,TRBJ2-3,TRBV6-5
ASSLRGKKLF,TRBJ1-4,TRBV11-1
ASSQDWGRETQY,TRBJ2-5,TRBV7-7
ASRDNSGNTIY,TRBJ1-3,TRBV19
ASSAGTSGGDNTGELF,TRBJ2-2,TRBV6-4
AWSPRNNQPQH,TRBJ1-5,TRBV30
ASSVPGQGYEQY,TRBJ2-7,TRBV5-6
ASSQTGVSTDTQY,TRBJ2-3,TRBV5-1
ASSSGGLGYGYT,TRBJ1-2,TRBV27
ASSLDGGTYEQY,TRBJ2-7,TRBV5-4
ASSRAGPLAYEQY,TRBJ2-7,TRBV7-9
ASSYHGTGYGYT,TRBJ1-2,TRBV6-5
ASSQAGTGFKDEQF,TRBJ2-1,TRBV4-1
ASSRTDNQPQH,TRBJ1-5,TRBV19
ASREARNRRHEQY,TRBJ2-7,TRBV28
ASNSAGTAMNTEAF,TRBJ1-1,TRBV28
ASSPTPGLEQF,TRBJ2-1,TRBV7-2
ASSESREDQPQH,TRBJ1-5,TRBV9
ASSLVNRGGEQY,TRBJ2-7,TRBV7-2
ASSPTSGLPLTFNYEQY,TRBJ2-7,TRBV18
ASSQQQGFSYEQY,TRBJ2-7,TRBV4-3
ATSQGFLSGNTIY,TRBJ1-3,TRBV15
ASTLLGSYNEQF,TRBJ2-1,TRBV6-6
ASSQAPGGNSPLH,TRBJ1-6,TRBV4-3
ASSSLQQAWSTEAF,TRBJ1-1,TRBV18
ASSPRDYLGEQY,TRBJ2-7,TRBV9
SVERGRGPRNYGYT,TRBJ1-2,TRBV29-1
ASSDPTSGLDTQY,TRBJ2-3,TRBV6-1
ASSLAATANTEAF,TRBJ1-1,TRBV7-2
ASSLDGVGGTEAF,TRBJ1-1,TRBV5-1
ASSTQGSGANVLT,TRBJ2-6,TRBV19
ASSSRRGGETQY,TRBJ2-5,TRBV2
ASNDLDRDIQPQH,TRBJ1-5,TRBV19
ASSEWLNEKLF,TRBJ1-4,TRBV25-1
ASSQGDRAEGYT,TRBJ1-2,TRBV14
ASAQGQMQETQY,TRBJ2-5,TRBV12-5
ASSLRWGVDTEAF,TRBJ1-1,TRBV27
ASSPRGSDLHYNEQF,TRBJ2-1,TRBV7-2
ASSTPGQGYNEQF,TRBJ2-1,TRBV28
ASSIGGFGYEQY,NA,TRBV11-1
ASITEQGVQEQY,TRBJ2-7,TRBV2
ASSSSSGSYNEQF,TRBJ2-1,TRBV7-2
ASSSLSRGRGYYTQY,TRBJ2-3,TRBV28
ASRKTGDYEQY,TRBJ2-7,TRBV28
ASGLNTQGSNQPQH,TRBJ1-5,TRBV12-5
ASSPGGHEQF,TRBJ2-1,TRBV7-9
ASSFSRGENTGELF,TRBJ2-2,TRBV5-4
ASSQDRNGRPDHNEQF,TRBJ2-1,TRBV4-1
ASSFTGEGTEAF,TRBJ1-1,TRBV11-3
SAGQAPSANTGELF,TRBJ2-2,TRBV29-1
ASSPSGEYGELF,TRBJ2-2,TRBV18
ASSSRDRLQPQH,TRBJ1-5,TRBV7-2
SVAANMNTEAF,TRBJ1-1,TRBV29-1
ASILSGNAHNSPLH,TRBJ1-6,TRBV7-2
ASSVGGSGSVQY,TRBJ2-4,TRBV9